This T cell receptor beta chain originates from a study of cytomegalovirus exposure and HLA in healthy donors (dated by TCRdb to 2016 to 2017). About the study as a whole: An earlier analysis of approximately 590 of the donors reported 250 to 300 Gb of sequence data and some 120 million unique TCR beta sequences from approximately 180 million T cells. An early release that covered about 600 HLA-typed donors contained around 300 gigabases of sequencing data and tens of millions of unique TCR sequences. Of the 350 to 400 genotyped donors, over 70% fell in the genetic ancestry cluster associated with self-reported Caucasian donors. The study aimed to test whether cataloging public T cell receptors could reveal signatures of past pathogen exposure. The study profiled the T cell repertoires of 666 subjects by immunosequencing and related them to cytomegalovirus serostatus. Along with the roughly 710-subject first cohort, a separate validation cohort of over 90 different subjects was used. The study combined high-throughput TCR immunosequencing, statistical association of individual TCRs with disease status, and machine learning to predict cytomegalovirus infection status. A later analysis re-examined previously published TCR beta repertoires from several hundred donors and added high-resolution HLA genotyping to investigate patterns of TCR occurrence. In the later analysis, no new phenotypic data were used to find candidate immune exposures; instead, reliance was placed on TCR beta sequences and their occurrence across donors. An earlier analysis of approximately 640 of the donors applied high-throughput TCR beta sequencing to assess whether each TCR beta V gene segment acted as functional or pseudogenic. Donor age, sex, ethnicity and CMV serostatus were compiled alongside the repertoire data. Genome-wide SNP genotypes for about 65% of the roughly 670 donors were used in a later genetic analysis, which treated that subset as a discovery cohort. All discovery cohort repertoires had been generated using a single sequencing platform. HLA typing included class I and class II loci at four-digit resolution. The number of typed donors differed by locus: about 629-640 for A, B, C, DRB1 and DQB1; 522 for DQA1; over 600 for DPA1; and around 450 for DPB1. Several DR-DQ haplotypes were treated as single units for association and clustering because of strong linkage in the cohort. Among over 350 genotyped donors of the cohort, an average of about 240,000 unique TCR beta nucleotide sequences were sequenced per donor, roughly 18% of them non-productive.

As for this clone: What antigen it recognizes has not been identified. No base-level quality is on record; no much larger clone is a single base apart.

The cohort comprised fewer than 750 healthy bone marrow donors. At the time of sampling, every cohort member was nominally healthy, though immune exposures that went unrecorded were likely present. The donor was CMV seronegative and was included in the group of about 400 seronegative cohort members. Every donor gave a peripheral blood sample, and the peripheral blood mononuclear cells from that sample were used for TCR beta sequencing. Genomic DNA was extracted from the blood cell samples with the Qiagen DNeasy Blood Extraction Kit. The paper's findings and limits, for the study overall: In a later analysis, around 15,000 TCR beta sequences were associated with specific HLA alleles at a false discovery rate of 0.05. The only immune exposure information available for the cohort was CMV serostatus. According to a later analysis, most CMV-associated TCR beta chains appeared to be HLA-restricted, and the HLA associations seemed to be driven largely by CMV exposure. The study gave a list of under 200 TCR beta chains associated with cytomegalovirus. Because HLA typing was unavailable for some donors at each locus, only the typed subset was used in association tests. Because counts were too low, seventeen rarely observed V segments, including chromosome 9 orphons, were excluded from the earlier analysis of under 650 of the donors. Compared with the roughly 670-donor mean, donors in an Asian-associated ancestry cluster had fewer N-insertions in productive TCRs, according to a later genetic analysis. A later analysis reported that several top co-occurrence clusters appeared linked to parvovirus B19, influenza, CMV and Epstein-Barr virus. The classifier was reported to diagnose cytomegalovirus status with high specificity and sensitivity in both the original cohort and the validation cohort. Assigning TCR associations to individual alleles was difficult when HLA alleles, especially DR and DQ, strongly co-occurred. A later analysis found that HLA-associated TCR beta chains were more clonally expanded and had lower generation probabilities than equally common non-associated chains. The cohort was sequenced for TCR beta chains only, and without alpha or paired-chain data the features that could be detected were limited. A cluster of highly shared sequence variants was judged likely to be a technical artifact of the sequencing pipeline. In a later genetic analysis, a missense DCLRE1C variant was associated with V-gene and J-gene trimming of TCR beta chains, and the association was replicated in an independent cohort. Sequencing depth was assumed to be roughly uniform across donors in the presence/absence analyses, though that assumption may not hold. The authors suggested that the approach could potentially be generalized to other disease states and immunological phenotypes. A few of the identified cytomegalovirus-associated TCR beta chains were confirmed in vitro to be specific for cytomegalovirus antigens. A further reported finding was that TCR beta sequences accurately predicted the HLA-A and HLA-B alleles for most subjects in the first cohort. Linkage disequilibrium might explain the correlated functional status among segregating V segments, but an unknown experimental factor could not be excluded. A later analysis found that TCR association rates varied across HLA loci, with DRB1 alleles showing the most associated TCRs and HLA-C alleles the fewest. The 87-base-pair reads could not distinguish some IMGT-functional V segments, including TRBV6-2 and TRBV6-3, so those segments were excluded. While some public TCRs were present in many individuals, most TCR sequences turned up only very rarely across donors. An earlier analysis of around 600 of the donors showed that most TCR beta V segments appeared in productive rearrangements either about 87% or about 30% of the time, which broadly matched IMGT annotations.

To prepare the library, the immunoSEQ multiplex PCR assay was applied. The multiplex PCR relied on a mix of 60 forward primers for TCR Vbeta segments and 13 reverse primers for TCR Jbeta segments. The CDR3 region of rearranged TCR beta genes was amplified from genomic DNA by a multiplex PCR assay. Amplified TCR beta libraries were sequenced as 87-base-pair reads on the Illumina HiSeq System. The authors' analysis ran thus. A later analysis counted tens of millions of unique TCR beta chains across the 550 to 800 repertoires, and some 11 million of these chains were shared by at least two donors. Raw reads were error-corrected and collapsed into unique sequences by a nearest-neighbor algorithm in which closely related sequences were merged to remove PCR and sequencing errors. Alignment of CDR3 sequences to IMGT reference sequences was used to assign V, D and J gene segments. Each retained sequence needed at least a six-nucleotide match to both a V gene segment and a J gene segment. A rearrangement counted as productive if the CDR3 had no stop codons and remained in frame with V and J, and every other rearrangement counted as non-productive. CDR3 was defined by IMGT convention, running from the second conserved V-encoded cysteine to the conserved J-encoded phenylalanine. Sequences without an unambiguous match to a single V gene segment were excluded from the earlier analysis of several hundred of the donors. In an earlier analysis of around 600 of the donors, V segments were called functional above 56.7% productive rearrangements and were called segregating when the between-donor standard deviation exceeded 5%. A statistical classification framework was built to diagnose cytomegalovirus status from the catalog of TCR beta chain sequences. In a later analysis, V and J genes were assigned by comparing TCR nucleotide sequences against IMGT/GENE-DB human TR gene sequences. Using the TCRdist pipeline, a later analysis assigned CDR3 sequences along with most-parsimonious VDJ recombination scenarios. In a later analysis, each TCR beta chain was defined by its CDR3 amino acid sequence together with its V-gene family, and reads lacking a unique V-gene family were excluded. To address suspected cross-contamination and a sequencing artifact, a later analysis removed 450 to 700 highly shared, low-generation-probability nucleotide sequences. For each public chain, a later analysis derived a clonal expansion index from normalized ranks of inferred template counts within each repertoire. A later analysis computed generation probabilities with a VDJ recombination model fitted to out-of-frame rearrangements, and checked the results against IGoR. In a later analysis, hypergeometric tests were used to score TCR-TCR, TCR-HLA and TCR-CMV co-occurrence, with a repertoire-size bias correction applied to TCR pairs. In a later analysis, false discovery rates were estimated by permuting HLA or CMV assignments 20 times. In a later analysis, co-occurring TCRs were grouped using DBSCAN, and TCRdist sequence similarity was added for clustering within HLA-allele-positive subsets. For co-occurrence clustering, repertoires with fewer than 30,000 or more than 120,000 public chains were excluded, along with a handful of repertoires with anomalous nucleotide sharing. TCRdb re-hosts the immuneACCESS table, in-frame sequences only. Its copies lack some clones; in the studies checked, an unresolved V gene accounts for under half of them, and the cause for the rest is not known. D and trimming come from the DNA, and the V and J calls and clone size come from that table. This sample gives 150,000 or so clones in total; 84% of them show up just once. The top ten clones comprise under 2% of the sample.

From a lookup of the germline V gene, CDR1 and CDR2 are MRHNA and SNTAGT. From the cysteine through the phenylalanine, the CDR3 covers 15 amino acids. Solely the CDR3 DNA is kept, with 45 bases framed from the first base. V loses 3 bases at its end and J loses 5 bases; junction bases beyond the gene matches: 6. The TCR was taken from a man aged 18 to 30 in good health and CMV-seronegative. This chain joins TRBV6-4 to TRBJ2-3, with TRBD2 matching 9 junction bases. The material sequenced was PBMCs. The CDR3 in this case is CASSEFSGGRDTQYF. The bases read TGTGCCAGCAGTGAGTTTAGCGGGGGTAGAGATACGCAGTATTTT.